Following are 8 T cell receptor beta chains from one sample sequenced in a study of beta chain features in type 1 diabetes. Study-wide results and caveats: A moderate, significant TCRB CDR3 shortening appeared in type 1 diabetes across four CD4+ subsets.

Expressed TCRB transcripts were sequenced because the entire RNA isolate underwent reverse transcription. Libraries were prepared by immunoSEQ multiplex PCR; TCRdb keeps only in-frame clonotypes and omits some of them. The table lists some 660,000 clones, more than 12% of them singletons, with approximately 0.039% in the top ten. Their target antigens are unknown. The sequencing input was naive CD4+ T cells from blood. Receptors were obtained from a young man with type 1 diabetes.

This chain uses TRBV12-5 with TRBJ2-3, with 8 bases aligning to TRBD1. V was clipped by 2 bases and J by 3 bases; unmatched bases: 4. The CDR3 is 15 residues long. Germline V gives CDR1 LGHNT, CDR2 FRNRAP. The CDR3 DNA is TGTGCTAGTGGTTTGACGACAGGGGAAACAGATACGCAGTATTTT. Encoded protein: CASGLTTGETDTQYF.

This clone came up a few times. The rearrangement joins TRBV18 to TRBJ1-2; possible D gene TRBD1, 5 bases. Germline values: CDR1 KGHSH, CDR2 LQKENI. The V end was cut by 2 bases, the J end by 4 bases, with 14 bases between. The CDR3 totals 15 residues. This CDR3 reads CASSPSLGDLYGYTF. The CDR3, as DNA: TGTGCCAGCTCACCAAGTCTAGGGGACCTCTATGGCTACACCTTC.

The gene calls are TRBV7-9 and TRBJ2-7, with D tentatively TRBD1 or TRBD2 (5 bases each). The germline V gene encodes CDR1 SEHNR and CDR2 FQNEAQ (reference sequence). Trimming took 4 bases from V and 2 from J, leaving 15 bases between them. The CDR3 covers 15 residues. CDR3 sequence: CASSYGGSYAYEQYF. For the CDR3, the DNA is TGTGCCAGCAGCTATGGGGGTTCCTACGCCTACGAGCAGTACTTC.

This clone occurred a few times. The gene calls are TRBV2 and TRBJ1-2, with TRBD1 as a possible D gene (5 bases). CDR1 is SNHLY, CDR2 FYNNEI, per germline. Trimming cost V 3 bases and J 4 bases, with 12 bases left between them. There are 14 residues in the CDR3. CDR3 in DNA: TGTGCCAGCAGTGAGGCCAGGGCCTCCTATGGCTACACCTTC. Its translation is CASSEARASYGYTF.

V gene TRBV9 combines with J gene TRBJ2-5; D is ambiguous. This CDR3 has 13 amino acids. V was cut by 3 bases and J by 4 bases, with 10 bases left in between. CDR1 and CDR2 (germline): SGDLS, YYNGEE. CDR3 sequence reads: CASSADGRETQYF. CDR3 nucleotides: TGTGCCAGCAGCGCGGACGGTAGAGAGACCCAGTACTTC.

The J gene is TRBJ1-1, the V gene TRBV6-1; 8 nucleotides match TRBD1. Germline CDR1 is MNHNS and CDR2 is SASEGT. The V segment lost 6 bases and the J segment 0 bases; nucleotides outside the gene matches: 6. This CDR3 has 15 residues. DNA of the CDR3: TGTGCCAGCAGCCGAAGACAGGGGATGAACACTGAAGCTTTCTTT. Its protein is CASSRRQGMNTEAFF.

The CDR3: CASSMDHRSTDTQYF. Written as DNA, the CDR3 is TGTGCCAGTAGTATGGACCACAGGAGCACAGATACGCAGTATTTT. This chain connects TRBV19 to TRBJ2-3; maybe TRBD1 (5 bases). V was trimmed by 3 bases and J by 0 bases, leaving 10 bases between them. Per germline, CDR1 LNHDA and CDR2 SQIVND (reference sequence). There are 15 residues in the CDR3.

The CDR3 spells CASSPPGLAGVGEQYF. CDR3 sequence (DNA): TGTGCCAGCTCACCTCCGGGACTAGCGGGAGTTGGTGAGCAGTACTTC. The chain joins TRBV18 to TRBJ2-7, with TRBD2 matching over 14 bases. The V segment lost 3 bases and the J segment 7 bases; nucleotides outside the gene matches: 8. The germline V gene has CDR1 KGHSH and CDR2 LQKENI. This CDR3 contains 16 residues.